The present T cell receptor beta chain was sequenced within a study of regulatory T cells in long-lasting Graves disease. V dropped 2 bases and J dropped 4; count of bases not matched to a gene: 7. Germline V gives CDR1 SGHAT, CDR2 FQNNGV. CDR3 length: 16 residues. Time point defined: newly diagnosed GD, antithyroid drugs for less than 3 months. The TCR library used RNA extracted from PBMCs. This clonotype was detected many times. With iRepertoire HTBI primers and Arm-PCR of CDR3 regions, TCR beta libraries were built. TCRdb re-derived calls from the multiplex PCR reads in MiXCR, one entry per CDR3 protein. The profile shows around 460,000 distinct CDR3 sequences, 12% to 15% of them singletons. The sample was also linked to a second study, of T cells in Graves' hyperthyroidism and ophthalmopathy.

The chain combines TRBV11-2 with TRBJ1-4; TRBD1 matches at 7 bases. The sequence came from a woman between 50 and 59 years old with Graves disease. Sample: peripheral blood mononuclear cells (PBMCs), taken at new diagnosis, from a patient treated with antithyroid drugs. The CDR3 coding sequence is TGTGCCAGCAGCTTACTCGGGACAGCGATTAATGAAAAACTGTTTTTT. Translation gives CASSLLGTAINEKLFF.